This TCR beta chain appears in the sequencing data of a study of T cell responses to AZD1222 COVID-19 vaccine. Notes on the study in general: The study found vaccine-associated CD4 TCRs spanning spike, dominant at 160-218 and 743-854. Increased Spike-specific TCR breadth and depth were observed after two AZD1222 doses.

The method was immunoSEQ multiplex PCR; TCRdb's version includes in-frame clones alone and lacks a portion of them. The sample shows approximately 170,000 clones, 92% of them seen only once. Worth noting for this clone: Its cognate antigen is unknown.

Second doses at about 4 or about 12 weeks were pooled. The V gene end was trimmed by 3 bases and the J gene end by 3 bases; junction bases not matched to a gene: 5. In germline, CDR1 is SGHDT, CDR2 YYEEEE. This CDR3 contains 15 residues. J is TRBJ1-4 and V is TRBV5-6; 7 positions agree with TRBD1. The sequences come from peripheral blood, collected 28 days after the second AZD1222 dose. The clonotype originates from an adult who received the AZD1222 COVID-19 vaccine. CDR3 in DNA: TGTGCCAGCAGCTCCACCGGGACAGCTAATGAAAAACTGTTTTTT. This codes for CASSSTGTANEKLFF.